The rows below give T cell receptor beta chains drawn from one sample of a study of cytomegalovirus exposure and HLA in healthy donors. The protocol was immunoSEQ multiplex PCR, while the TCRdb copy is restricted to in-frame clones and leaves out a portion. The sample holds about 240,000 clones, approximately 83% seen once. Material for sequencing was PBMCs. The receptors stem from a woman aged 30 to 39 in good health and CMV-seropositive. Each CDR3 is given with its conserved first and last residue. D genes are given only for firm matches. Clone size is given for some rows only: seen once, a few or many times, or a class if the clone is expanded.

d_gene,v_gene,j_gene,abundance,CDR3nt,CDR3aa
TRBD2,TRBV19,TRBJ2-5,few,TGTGCCAGTAGTATATCCTGGCGGGGGGCGGGATGGACCCAGTACTTC,CASSISWRGAGWTQYF
.,TRBV6-1,TRBJ1-4,.,TGTGCCAGCAGTGAAACCGGGTATGGTGAAAAACTGTTTTTT,CASSETGYGEKLFF
TRBD2,TRBV30,TRBJ2-2,.,TGTGCCTGGAGTACGGGACTAGCGGGATCCGGGGAGCTGTTTTTT,CAWSTGLAGSGELFF
.,TRBV7-9,TRBJ2-1,.,TGTGCCAGCAGCTTCTGGGGCGACACGACCAATGAGCAGTTCTTC,CASSFWGDTTNEQFF
TRBD1,TRBV4-2,TRBJ2-1,.,TGTGCCAGCAGCCAAGGTGGACAGGGGGATTGGGGGTGGAATGAGCAGTTCTTC,CASSQGGQGDWGWNEQFF
TRBD2,TRBV7-2,TRBJ2-7,.,TGTGCCAGCAGCTCTAGGGGACTAGCGGGAGGCTACGAGCAGTACTTC,CASSSRGLAGGYEQYF
TRBD2,TRBV7-9,TRBJ2-7,.,TGTGCCAGCAGCTTAGTAGGGACTAGCTTGTACGAGCAGTACTTC,CASSLVGTSLYEQYF
.,TRBV2,TRBJ2-3,.,TGTGCCAGCAGTGAGTACAGACCGAGCACAGATACGCAGTATTTT,CASSEYRPSTDTQYF
.,TRBV7-9,TRBJ1-1,few,TGTGCCAGCAGCACTCGACAGAACACTGAAGCTTTCTTT,CASSTRQNTEAFF
TRBD1,TRBV28,TRBJ2-7,.,TGTGCCAGCAGGTCCGGGACAGGCTCCTACGAGCAGTACTTC,CASRSGTGSYEQYF
.,TRBV29-1,TRBJ1-1,.,TGCAGCGTTGCGGAGGGAAGCGGTACTGAAGCTTTCTTT,CSVAEGSGTEAFF
TRBD1,TRBV27,TRBJ1-2,.,TGTGCCAGCAGTTTAGGGGGACAGGGGTACTATGGCTACACCTTC,CASSLGGQGYYGYTF
.,TRBV11-2,TRBJ2-7,.,TGTGCCAGCAGCCCCCCAGGGGCTCCCTACGAGCAGTACTTC,CASSPPGAPYEQYF
TRBD2,TRBV30,TRBJ2-1,few,TGTGCCTGGAGTCCCAGGCTAGCGGCGAATGAGCAGTTCTTC,CAWSPRLAANEQFF
.,TRBV19,TRBJ1-3,.,TGTGCCAGTAGTATAGATCTGTCTAGCAGAAACACCATATATTTT,CASSIDLSSRNTIYF
TRBD2,TRBV13,TRBJ2-7,few,TGTGCCAGCAGCTCCTCCGGGACTAGCGTCAGGGGGCTCGAGCAGTACTTC,CASSSSGTSVRGLEQYF
.,TRBV2,TRBJ1-1,.,TGTGCCAGCAGTGAAGTCCTTGAAGCTTTCTTT,CASSEVLEAFF
.,TRBV6-1,TRBJ2-3,few,TGTGCCAGCAGTGAAGGGCCAGCCCCACCAGGAGATACGCAGTATTTT,CASSEGPAPPGDTQYF
TRBD2,TRBV4-1,TRBJ2-2,.,TGCGCCAGCAGCCCTCTAGCGGGAGTGCCCACCGGGGAGCTGTTTTTT,CASSPLAGVPTGELFF
TRBD1,TRBV5-1,TRBJ2-7,.,TGCGCCAGCAGCTTGGCCCCGACAGGGGAGACCTACGAGCAGTACTTC,CASSLAPTGETYEQYF
.,TRBV5-1,TRBJ1-1,once,TGCGCCAGCAGCCGGGGGGGGAACACTGAAGCTTTCTTT,CASSRGGNTEAFF
TRBD1,TRBV4-2,TRBJ1-5,.,TGTGCCAGCAGCCAAGATGGGACAGGGACTCAGCCCCAGCATTTT,CASSQDGTGTQPQHF
TRBD2,TRBV30,TRBJ2-1,.,TGTGCCTGGACTGCTAGCGGGATTTATTCTGAGCAGTTCTTC,CAWTASGIYSEQFF
.,TRBV27,TRBJ1-1,few,TGTGCCAGCAGTTTAATACAGGCCACTGAAGCTTTCTTT,CASSLIQATEAFF
TRBD2,TRBV5-1,TRBJ2-7,few,TGCGCCAGCAGCTTGGGGGAGGGCGACGAGCAGTACTTC,CASSLGEGDEQYF
.,TRBV7-9,TRBJ2-7,.,TGTGCCAGCAGCTTAAATGGACAGAAGAGTTACGAGCAGTACTTC,CASSLNGQKSYEQYF
TRBD1,TRBV27,TRBJ1-4,.,TGTGCCAGCGCCGACAGGGGACCCACAGAAAAACTGTTTTTT,CASADRGPTEKLFF
.,TRBV6-4,TRBJ2-7,.,TGTGCCAGCAGTGACCTAGAAATGAGTGGGGAGCAGTACTTC,CASSDLEMSGEQYF
.,TRBV27,TRBJ1-1,.,TGTGCCAGCAGTTTATCCGGGGACACTGAAGCTTTCTTT,CASSLSGDTEAFF
.,TRBV27,TRBJ2-7,once,TGTGCCAGCAGTTTATCGTCACAGCCGACCTACGAGCAGTACTTC,CASSLSSQPTYEQYF
TRBD1,TRBV5-4,TRBJ1-2,once,TGTGCCAGCAGCTTCCCGACAGGGGGTAAAATGTATGGCTACACCTTC,CASSFPTGGKMYGYTF
TRBD2,TRBV6-5,TRBJ2-3,.,TGTGCCAGCAGTTACGGGCTAGCGGACACAGATACGCAGTATTTT,CASSYGLADTDTQYF
TRBD2,TRBV5-4,TRBJ2-1,.,TGTGCCAGCAGCTTGGGAGGGCTAGCGGGAGCTGGTGAGCAGTTCTTC,CASSLGGLAGAGEQFF
TRBD2,TRBV5-1,TRBJ2-1,.,TGCGCCAGCAGCTTAGGGACTAGCGGGAGGAATGAGCAGTTCTTC,CASSLGTSGRNEQFF
.,TRBV2,TRBJ1-5,.,TGTGCCAGCAGTGGCGCAAACAATCAGCCCCAGCATTTT,CASSGANNQPQHF
.,TRBV5-1,TRBJ1-4,.,TGCGCCAGCAGCTTGTCTGCAACTAATGAAAAACTGTTTTTT,CASSLSATNEKLFF
TRBD1,TRBV6-6,TRBJ1-2,once,TGTGCCAGCGCGGCCTCAGGGGGCGGCTATGGCTACACCTTC,CASAASGGGYGYTF
.,TRBV5-1,TRBJ2-2,.,TGCGCCAGCAGCCCAGGCACCGCCGGGGAGCTGTTTTTT,CASSPGTAGELFF
.,TRBV19,TRBJ2-1,.,TGTGCCAGTAGTACGTCGCAGTCTGAGCAGTTCTTC,CASSTSQSEQFF
TRBD1,TRBV10-3,TRBJ1-2,.,TGTGCCATCAGCGGGGGACAGAACTATGGCTACACCTTC,CAISGGQNYGYTF
TRBD1,TRBV5-1,TRBJ2-3,few,TGCGCCAGCAGCTTGGGACAGGGGGCAGATACGCAGTATTTT,CASSLGQGADTQYF
TRBD1,TRBV7-2,TRBJ1-2,.,TGTGCCAGCAGCCAGGACAGGGCTAACTATGGCTACACCTTC,CASSQDRANYGYTF
.,TRBV5-4,TRBJ1-2,.,TGTGCCAGCAGCTTGGGGGCCGCTCCGGGACAAGGGCTCTTCTTC,CASSLGAAPGQGLFF
TRBD1,TRBV29-1,TRBJ2-2,.,TGCAGCGTCGCCGGGACAGCCTACACCGGGGAGCTGTTTTTT,CSVAGTAYTGELFF
TRBD2,TRBV14,TRBJ2-3,.,TGTGCCAGCAGCCAAGCTATGCGGGAGGGCCCCGATACGCAGTATTTT,CASSQAMREGPDTQYF
TRBD2,TRBV9,TRBJ2-7,.,TGTGCCAGCAGCCCCTGGGGGGGTTACGAGCAGTACTTC,CASSPWGGYEQYF
TRBD2,TRBV5-1,TRBJ2-5,.,TGCGCCAGCAGCTTGGTCACTAGCGGCCAAGAGACCCAGTACTTC,CASSLVTSGQETQYF
.,TRBV14,TRBJ1-5,.,TGTGCCAGCAGCTACTTTGGAGGGAATCAGCCCCAGCATTTT,CASSYFGGNQPQHF
TRBD2,TRBV2,TRBJ2-3,.,TGTGCCAGCAGAAGCCGGGACTACTCCAGAGATACGCAGTATTTT,CASRSRDYSRDTQYF
.,TRBV27,TRBJ2-7,.,TGTGCCAGCAGTTCTATAGCCTACGAGCAGTACTTC,CASSSIAYEQYF
.,TRBV18,TRBJ2-6,.,TGTGCCAGCTCACCGGGTTGGGCCACATCTCCGAGCTCTGGGGCCAACGTCCTGACTTTC,CASSPGWATSPSSGANVLTF
TRBD1,TRBV7-3,TRBJ1-2,.,TGTGCCAGCAGCCCGGGACAGGGGAGCGGCTACACCTTC,CASSPGQGSGYTF
TRBD1,TRBV5-6,TRBJ1-2,.,TGTGCCAGCAGCCCCCCGGGACAGGGCTATGGCTACACCTTC,CASSPPGQGYGYTF
TRBD1,TRBV5-1,TRBJ2-3,.,TGCGCCAGCAGCTTGGAGGGGACAGGACGCACAGATACGCAGTATTTT,CASSLEGTGRTDTQYF
.,TRBV7-9,TRBJ2-7,.,TGTGCCAGCAGCCCCCGTGAGGGAGCAGCTTACGAGCAGTACTTC,CASSPREGAAYEQYF
.,TRBV6-1,TRBJ1-5,.,TGTGCCAGCAGTGAAGGAGGGGGTATTAAGCGTCAGCCCCAGCATTTT,CASSEGGGIKRQPQHF
TRBD2,TRBV4-1,TRBJ2-3,.,TGCGCCAGCAGCCAAGATGAGGGACTAGCGGGAGAGGCAGATACGCAGTATTTT,CASSQDEGLAGEADTQYF
.,TRBV7-8,TRBJ2-3,.,TGTGCCAGCAGCTTAGAAGGTAGCCCGACTAGCACAGATACGCAGTATTTT,CASSLEGSPTSTDTQYF
TRBD2,TRBV5-6,TRBJ2-7,.,TGTGCCAGCAGCTGGGGGGTCGGACTAGCGTTCTACGAGCAGTACTTC,CASSWGVGLAFYEQYF